Listed here are 20 T cell receptor beta chains from one sample, sequenced in a study of blood T cells in healthy people across ages. Next came a second PCR, run for roughly 7 to 12 cycles, which used a sample-barcoded 5' primer along with a J-beta primer mix. TCRdb passed the 5' RACE reads through MiXCR, listing each CDR3 protein once. Of 500,000 to 550,000 distinct CDR3 sequences in the sample, more than 20% were seen once. These data also featured in a second study, about T cells of mothers and their children.

Material for sequencing was blood. The receptors stem from a boy aged 5-17 years in good health.

The sample holds a few counts of this clonotype. The chain employs TRBV7-6 and TRBJ2-5, with 8 positions matching TRBD1. Matching the DNA end better, TRBJ2-7 makes the J call doubtful. Germline CDR1 and CDR2: SGHVS and FNYEAQ. This CDR3 has 13 residues. CDR3: CASSLGQGTEQYF. CDR3 DNA sequence: TGTGCCAGCAGCTTAGGACAGGGGACCGAGCAGTACTTC.

This clonotype was picked up a small number of times. The V and J genes are TRBV7-2 and TRBJ2-1; D is unclear. CDR3 size: 12 residues. V was pared by 0 bases and J by 5 bases, with 2 bases between. The germline CDR1 and CDR2 sequences are SGHTA and FQGNSA. The CDR3 coding sequence is TGTGCCAGCAGCTTAGCAGACAATGAGCAGTTCTTC. The encoded protein is CASSLADNEQFF.

The rearrangement joins TRBV20-1 to TRBJ2-5; perhaps TRBD2 as D (5 bases). Germline CDR1 DFQATT, CDR2 SNEGSKA (reference sequence). CDR3 size: 13 residues. Trimming pared 0 bases from V and 5 bases from J, leaving 10 bases between. The CDR3 loop reads CSARDLTRETQYF. CDR3 bases: TGCAGTGCTAGAGATCTTACTAGGGAGACCCAGTACTTC.

This clonotype was picked up a small number of times. V gene TRBV4-1 combines with J gene TRBJ2-1; perhaps D is TRBD1 or TRBD2 (5 bases each). Germline CDR1 and CDR2: MGHRA and YSYEKL. Trimming removed 1 base from V and 5 bases from J, with 12 bases in between. The CDR3 extends over 15 amino acids. CDR3 nucleotides: TGCGCCAGCAGCCAAGCAGTGACAGCGGACAATGAGCAGTTCTTC. Protein sequence: CASSQAVTADNEQFF.

With respect to this clonotype: A junction end diverges from the germline sequence, so it may reflect a read error. The chain carries TRBV5-6 and TRBJ2-5, with D hard to call. The CDR3 is made up of 11 amino acids. Germline CDR1 and CDR2: SGHDT and YYEEEE. The CDR3 bases are TGTACCAGCAGCTTGGACGAGACCCAGTACTTC. Translated, it gives CTSSLDETQYF.

Only a few counts were recorded for this clonotype. The chain combines TRBV11-1 with TRBJ2-7; 10 bases agree with TRBD1. There are 14 residues in the CDR3. V shed 7 bases and J 7 bases; nucleotides not matched to a gene: 10. Germline V lookup: CDR1 SGHAT, CDR2 FQDESV (reference sequence). The CDR3 spells CASTSGTGVREQYF. The CDR3 DNA reads as TGTGCCAGCACCTCCGGGACAGGGGTCCGTGAGCAGTACTTC.

This clonotype has a count of ten or more. The chain recombines TRBV20-1 with TRBJ1-4, with D unresolved. With 3 bases removed from V and 2 bases from J, the gap between germline ends came to 13 bases. The germline V gene encodes CDR1 DFQATT and CDR2 SNEGSKA (reference sequence). The CDR3 has 15 amino acids. The CDR3 DNA sequence: TGCAGTGCTAGGCCGGCGAGGAATACTAATGAAAAACTGTTTTTT. Translation gives CSARPARNTNEKLFF.

The chain uses TRBV27 and TRBJ2-1; 8 bases match TRBD2. Germline V gene sequence: CDR1 MNHEY, CDR2 SMNVEV (reference sequence). Trimming removed 8 bases from V and 1 base from J; junction bases left unmatched: 10. This CDR3 comprises 16 residues. CDR3 loop: CASYSPGGGSYNEQFF. The CDR3 coding sequence is TGTGCCAGCTACTCCCCCGGGGGGGGATCCTACAATGAGCAGTTCTTC.

This clonotype was counted only a few times. This rearrangement joins TRBV7-8 to TRBJ1-1; 9 bases match TRBD1. The CDR3 consists of 17 residues. Looked up from germline, CDR1 is SGHVS and CDR2 is FQNEAQ. Trimming took 5 bases from V and 3 from J; bases not matched to a gene: 13. CDR3 nucleotide sequence: TGTGCCAGCAGCCCTCGGACAGGGGCCAACGCGGACACTGAAGCTTTCTTT. It is translated as CASSPRTGANADTEAFF.

This chain uses TRBV20-1 with TRBJ2-7; D is undetermined. The CDR3 covers 13 residues. Trimming pared 3 bases from V and 6 bases from J, leaving 15 bases between. In germline, CDR1 is DFQATT, CDR2 SNEGSKA (reference sequence). The DNA for the CDR3 is TGCAGTGCTAGTGAGCCATCGGAAATCGAGCAGTACTTC. Its protein product is CSASEPSEIEQYF.

This clonotype was recorded many times. This chain links TRBV28 with TRBJ2-4; the D gene could be TRBD1 or TRBD2 (6 bases each). Germline CDR1 reads MDHEN; CDR2 reads SYDVKM. V was pared by 1 base and J by 1 base, with 11 bases between. This CDR3 is built from 16 residues. The CDR3 bases are TGTGCCAGCAGTTTATCCGGAGGGGGGGCCAAAAACATTCAGTACTTC. It codes for CASSLSGGGAKNIQYF.

The V and J genes are TRBV29-1 and TRBJ2-3; D not resolved. CDR1 and CDR2 from the germline V gene are SQVTM and ANQGSEA. Trimming cost V 3 bases and J 2 bases, with 9 bases left between them. This CDR3 is 13 amino acids long. As DNA, the CDR3 is TGCAGCGTTGAGTGGCGGACCACAGATACGCAGTATTTT. It translates to CSVEWRTTDTQYF.

CDR3 coding DNA: TGTGCCAGCAGCCCTAGCCCAGAGCGTAACTATGGCTACACCTTC. This encodes CASSPSPERNYGYTF. This sequence joins TRBV7-2 and TRBJ1-2, with D hard to call. The germline V gene has CDR1 SGHTA and CDR2 FQGNSA. With 5 bases removed from V and 1 base from J, the gap between germline ends came to 14 bases. The CDR3 runs to 15 residues. Full variable domain (outside the CDR3, taken from reference TRBV7-2 and TRBJ1-2): GAGVSQSPSNKVTEKGKDVELRCDPISGHTALYWYRQSLGQGLEFLIYFQGNSAPDKSGLPSDRFSAERTGGSVSTLTIQRTQQEDSAVYLCASSPSPERNYGYTFGSGTRLTVV.

This clonotype was counted ten times or more. The chain links TRBV20-1 to TRBJ1-1, with 7 bases lining up with TRBD1. Germline values: CDR1 DFQATT, CDR2 SNEGSKA (reference sequence). The CDR3 has 13 amino acids. Unmatched junction bases numbered 4, after V lost 1 base and J lost 5 bases. Here the CDR3 reads CSARVTGKTEAFF. The DNA for the CDR3 is TGCAGTGCTAGAGTGACAGGGAAGACTGAAGCTTTCTTT.

The rearrangement joins TRBV12-3 or TRBV12-4 to TRBJ2-2; 14 bases map to TRBD2. J lost 5 bases, V lost 3 bases, and 2 bases had no gene match. The length of the CDR3 is 16 residues. The CDR3 nucleotides read TGTGCCAGCAGTTTTGGACTAGCGGGAGGAACCGGGGAGCTGTTTTTT. Protein: CASSFGLAGGTGELFF.

This chain joins TRBV7-9 and TRBJ2-3; D might be TRBD1 (6 bases). Between the trimmed V and J ends, which lost 3 bases and 5 bases, there was a span of 12 bases. The germline V gene has CDR1 SEHNR and CDR2 FQNEAQ (reference sequence). The CDR3 is 14 amino acids. The CDR3 sequence: CASSFQGGRDTQYF. The CDR3 nucleotides read TGTGCCAGCAGCTTCCAAGGGGGTAGAGATACGCAGTATTTT.

The rearrangement links TRBV4-3 to TRBJ2-1; 8 bases agree with TRBD1. The J call may be mistaken, given a closer DNA end match to TRBJ2-7. This CDR3 contains 15 residues. Germline CDR1 is LGHNA and CDR2 is YSLEER. The CDR3 sequence: CASSQLTGGIYEQYF. In DNA, the CDR3 is TGCGCCAGCAGCCAACTAACAGGGGGGATCTACGAGCAGTACTTC.

V is TRBV9 and J is TRBJ1-3; D uncertain. The CDR3 extends over 13 amino acids. Germline CDR1 reads SGDLS; CDR2 reads YYNGEE. Trimming took 0 bases from V and 4 from J, leaving 5 bases between them. This CDR3 reads CASSVGEGNTIYF. The CDR3 coding sequence is TGTGCCAGCAGCGTAGGTGAAGGAAACACCATATATTTT.

The chain links TRBV12-3 or TRBV12-4 to TRBJ2-5; D perhaps matches TRBD1 (7 bases). Trimming took 9 bases from V and 3 from J, leaving 17 bases between them. The CDR3 is 14 amino acids. CDR3 nucleotide sequence: TGTGCCAGTTCCGCGACAGGGACTGAAGAGACCCAGTACTTC. Encoded protein: CASSATGTEETQYF.

The gene calls are TRBV29-1 and TRBJ2-5; D may be TRBD2 (5 bases). Gene TRBJ2-1 matches the end of the DNA better, so the J call may be wrong. CDR1 SQVTM and CDR2 ANQGSEA come from the germline V gene. The CDR3 extends over 12 amino acids. The CDR3 spells CSVEARVLEQFF. CDR3 DNA: TGCAGCGTTGAAGCGCGGGTACTTGAGCAGTTCTTC.